Given below is one T cell receptor beta chain in context. The antigen is unknown. Trimming took 1 base from V and 8 from J; bases not matched to a gene: 10. CDR3 size: 16 residues. Per the germline V gene, CDR1 is MNHGY and CDR2 is SAAAGT. TCRdb ran MiXCR on the RT-PCR reads and lists one entry per CDR3 protein. The sample includes about 520,000 distinct CDR3 sequences, approximately 24% seen only once; the top ten take over 1.5%. These data originate in a study of response to subunit inactivated influenza vaccine. General study findings and limits: Few new T cells, the authors suggested, are recruited by each seasonal influenza vaccination.

The sample here was CD4+ T cells sorted from PBMCs, taken 5 to 6 days after vaccination. The chain carries TRBV6-8 and TRBJ2-1; 8 nucleotides match TRBD2. The TCR comes from a man aged 50 to 59 who received an inactivated influenza vaccine. The CDR3 coding sequence is TGTGCCAGCAGTTACTACCGGGGGGGGGCCCAGGATGAGCAGTTCTTC. Protein sequence: CASSYYRGGAQDEQFF.